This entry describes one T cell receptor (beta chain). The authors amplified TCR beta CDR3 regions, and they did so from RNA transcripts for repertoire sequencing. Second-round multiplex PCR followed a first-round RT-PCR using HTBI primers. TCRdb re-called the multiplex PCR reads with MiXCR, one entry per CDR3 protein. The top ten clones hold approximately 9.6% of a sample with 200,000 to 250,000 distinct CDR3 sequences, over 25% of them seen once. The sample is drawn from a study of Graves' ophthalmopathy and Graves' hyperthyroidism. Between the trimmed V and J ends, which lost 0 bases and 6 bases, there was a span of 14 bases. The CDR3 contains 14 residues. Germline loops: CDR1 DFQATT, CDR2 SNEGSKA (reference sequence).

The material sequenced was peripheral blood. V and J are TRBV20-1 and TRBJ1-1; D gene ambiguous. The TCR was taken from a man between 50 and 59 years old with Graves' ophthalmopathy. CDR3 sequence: CSARDPGGSSEAFF. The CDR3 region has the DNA TGCAGTGCTAGAGACCCCGGCGGGTCGTCTGAAGCTTTCTTT.